One sample yielded the 28 T cell receptor beta chains listed below, sequenced in a study of cytomegalovirus exposure and HLA in healthy donors. The study ran its PCR with 60 Vbeta and 13 Jbeta primers. This table comes from immunoSEQ multiplex PCR, and its TCRdb copy is limited to in-frame clones, with some not included. The repertoire holds some 200,000 clones, with around 85% as singletons. Sequenced input: PBMCs. These receptors originate from a man between 50 and 59 years old in good health and CMV-seronegative.

The CDR3 nucleotides are TGTGCCAGCAGCTTTGGGGGGGCCGGGGAGACCCAGTACTTC. It is translated as CASSFGGAGETQYF. This sequence joins TRBV5-4 and TRBJ2-5; tentatively, D is TRBD2 (7 bases). Germline CDR1 is SGHNT and CDR2 is YYREEE (reference sequence). The CDR3 totals 14 residues. Trimming shortened V by 2 bases and J by 5 bases, and 13 bases separated the two germline ends.

This clone was counted only a few times. V and J are TRBV15 and TRBJ2-5, with 8 nucleotides matching TRBD1. Germline CDR1 and CDR2: LNHNV and YYDKDF (reference sequence). The CDR3 spans 12 residues. J gave up 11 bases and V 5 bases, and 7 bases lay outside the gene matches. The CDR3 spells CATSGPTGEQYF. The CDR3 coding sequence is TGTGCCACCAGCGGACCGACAGGGGAGCAGTACTTC. Full variable domain (remainder filled in from reference TRBV15 and TRBJ2-5): DAMVIQNPRYQVTQFGKPVTLSCSQTLNHNVMYWYQQKSSQAPKLLFHYYDKDFNNEADTPDNFQSRRPNTSFCFLDIRSPGLGDTAMYLCATSGPTGEQYFGPGTRLLVL.

This clone showed up just a few times. This chain joins TRBV5-5 and TRBJ2-1, with 7 bases aligning to TRBD2. The V and J ends lost 1 base and 6 bases, in that order; junction bases with no gene match: 7. The CDR3 consists of 15 residues. CDR1 and CDR2 from the germline V gene are SGHKS and YYEKEE (reference sequence). CDR3 bases: TGTGCCAGCAGCTTGACCACTAGCGAAGGCAATGAGCAGTTCTTC. Translating gives CASSLTTSEGNEQFF.

The chain uses TRBV7-2 and TRBJ2-7, with D possibly matching TRBD2 (7 bases). This CDR3 is 16 amino acids long. Germline V gene data show CDR1 as SGHTA and CDR2 as FQGNSA. The ends were cut back, 5 bases at V and 0 bases at J, with 17 bases in the middle. The CDR3 here is CASSRWGGGSSYEQYF. DNA of the CDR3: TGTGCCAGCAGCCGGTGGGGGGGCGGAAGCTCCTACGAGCAGTACTTC.

This chain links TRBV10-3 with TRBJ2-7, with 11 bases aligning to TRBD1. Unmatched junction bases numbered 3, after V lost 6 bases and J lost 2 bases. There are 14 residues in the CDR3. Germline V gene data show CDR1 as ENHRY and CDR2 as SYGVKD. The CDR3 loop reads CAISTGQGAYEQYF. The CDR3 nucleotides are TGTGCCATCAGCACGGGACAGGGGGCCTACGAGCAGTACTTC.

The chain has TRBV13 and TRBJ2-1; 9 bases map to TRBD2. V was clipped by 5 bases and J by 6 bases; unmatched bases: 5. Germline values: CDR1 PRHDT, CDR2 FYEKMQ (reference sequence). The CDR3 contains 14 residues. The CDR3: CASSLSGGLNEQFF. The CDR3 DNA follows: TGTGCCAGCAGCCTTAGCGGGGGCCTCAATGAGCAGTTCTTC. The full variable domain, with the rest looked up from reference TRBV13 and TRBJ2-1, is AAGVIQSPRHLIKEKRETATLKCYPIPRHDTVYWYQQGPGQDPQFLISFYEKMQSDKGSIPDRFSAQQFSDYHSELNMSSLELGDSALYFCASSLSGGLNEQFFGPGTRLTVL.

The chain carries TRBV18 and TRBJ1-1; D is unclear. V was pared by 4 bases and J by 1 base, with 13 bases between. The CDR3 has 15 residues. Germline loops: CDR1 KGHSH, CDR2 LQKENI. In nucleotides, the CDR3 is TGTGCCAGCTCACTAAACGTAGCGGGGAACACTGAAGCTTTCTTT. It encodes CASSLNVAGNTEAFF.

The rearrangement joins TRBV12-5 to TRBJ1-1; 8 nucleotides line up with TRBD1. The CDR3 covers 14 residues. The V segment lost 6 bases and the J segment 5 bases; nucleotides outside the gene matches: 8. Germline lookup yields CDR1 LGHNT and CDR2 FRNRAP. As DNA, the CDR3 is TGTGCTAGTGGGACAGGGGATGGGGGAACTGAAGCTTTCTTT. Amino acids: CASGTGDGGTEAFF.

The V gene is TRBV27, the J gene TRBJ2-3; tentatively, D is TRBD2 (6 bases). The V and J ends lost 8 bases and 2 bases respectively, with 14 bases between them. This CDR3 contains 14 residues. The germline gives CDR1 MNHEY, CDR2 SMNVEV (reference sequence). Here the CDR3 DNA reads TGTGCCAGCGCTAGCGCCCTCCCCACAGATACGCAGTATTTT. Protein: CASASALPTDTQYF.

The chain combines TRBV11-2 with TRBJ2-1; 11 nucleotides align to TRBD2. The V gene's germline CDR1 is SGHAT and CDR2 FQNNGV. Trimming at V came to 1 base and at J to 4 bases, leaving 6 bases not matched to a gene. CDR3 length: 17 amino acids. CDR3: CASSLVGLAGGYNEQFF. CDR3 in DNA: TGTGCCAGCAGCTTAGTCGGGCTAGCGGGGGGTTACAATGAGCAGTTCTTC.

The chain combines TRBV19 with TRBJ2-7; unclear D gene. V was shortened by 5 bases and J by 4 bases, with 15 bases between the two germline ends. This CDR3 spans 14 amino acids. Per germline, CDR1 LNHDA and CDR2 SQIVND (reference sequence). CDR3 bases: TGTGCCAGTAGTTCTGCCTTCGGTAGATACGAGCAGTACTTC. It yields the protein CASSSAFGRYEQYF.

The chain links TRBV5-1 to TRBJ1-1, with D unresolved. Deletions cut 4 bases from V and 7 bases from J, with 11 bases between. This CDR3 region has 12 residues. Germline CDR1 is SGHRS and CDR2 is YFSETQ. CDR3 DNA: TGCGCCAGCAGCATCGAGGGCCGTGAAGCTTTCTTT. This codes for CASSIEGREAFF.

The chain carries TRBV5-4 and TRBJ1-1; D perhaps matches TRBD1 (6 bases). With 3 bases removed from V and 1 base from J, the gap between germline ends came to 10 bases. Germline V lookup: CDR1 SGHNT, CDR2 YYREEE (reference sequence). The CDR3 totals 14 residues. CDR3 residues: CASSYYRENTEAFF. CDR3 in DNA: TGTGCCAGCAGCTATTACAGGGAGAACACTGAAGCTTTCTTT.

The chain is built from TRBV6-5 and TRBJ1-2; 9 positions match TRBD1. CDR3 length: 13 amino acids. The V gene end was trimmed by 11 bases and the J gene end by 2 bases; junction bases not matched to a gene: 6. CDR1 and CDR2 from the germline V gene are MNHEY and SVGAGI. This CDR3 reads CASTGTGNYGYTF. CDR3 coding DNA: TGTGCCTCCACCGGGACAGGGAACTATGGCTACACCTTC.

This clone showed up just once. J is TRBJ2-5 and V is TRBV7-8; perhaps TRBD1 as D (5 bases). CDR3 length: 14 residues. The V and J ends lost 3 bases and 1 base respectively, with 9 bases between them. CDR1 and CDR2 (germline): SGHVS, FQNEAQ. This CDR3 is CASSFQQGQETQYF. The CDR3 coding sequence is TGTGCCAGCAGCTTTCAGCAGGGCCAAGAGACCCAGTACTTC.

The genes are TRBV7-7 and TRBJ2-2, with a weak D call TRBD1 (5 bases). Trimming removed 5 bases from V and 6 bases from J, with 10 bases in between. This CDR3 comprises 13 residues. Germline V gives CDR1 SSHAT, CDR2 FNYEAQ (reference sequence). The CDR3 region is CASSRLGPGELFF. The DNA for the CDR3 is TGTGCCAGCAGCCGCCTGGGGCCCGGGGAGCTGTTTTTT. Full variable domain (rest looked up from reference TRBV7-7 and TRBJ2-2): GAGVSQSPRYKVTKRGQDVTLRCDPISSHATLYWYQQALGQGPEFLTYFNYEAQPDKSGLPSDRFSAERPEGSISTLTIQRTEQRDSAMYRCASSRLGPGELFFGEGSRLTVL.

This sequence joins TRBV30 and TRBJ1-1; D remains ambiguous. V lost 1 base, J lost 4 bases, and 13 bases lay in between. This CDR3 comprises 14 residues. CDR1 GTSNPN and CDR2 SVGIG come from the germline V gene (reference sequence). The CDR3 nucleotides read TGTGCCTGGAGTGGGAGGGCCAGTGGCACTGAAGCTTTCTTT. It codes for CAWSGRASGTEAFF.

The chain employs TRBV10-3 and TRBJ1-2; tentative D call: TRBD1 (6 bases). V was trimmed by 10 bases and J by 2 bases, leaving 11 bases between them. Germline V gene sequence: CDR1 ENHRY, CDR2 SYGVKD. The length of the CDR3 is 12 residues. Written as DNA, the CDR3 is TGTGCCAACAAGGACAGCAACTATGGCTACACCTTC. Protein product: CANKDSNYGYTF.

The chain combines TRBV4-3 with TRBJ1-6; TRBD1 might be the D (5 bases). The germline V gene has CDR1 LGHNA and CDR2 YSLEER. Trimming shortened V by 0 bases and J by 8 bases, and 11 bases separated the two germline ends. This CDR3 is built from 15 residues. The CDR3 region is CASSQDRRADSPLHF. The CDR3 region has the DNA TGCGCCAGCAGCCAAGATCGCAGGGCAGATTCACCCCTCCACTTT.

Of note for this clone: This sample includes further DNA sequences coding for the same CDR3. The chain carries TRBV4-3 and TRBJ1-1, with a possible D match to TRBD1 (5 bases). From germline, CDR1 is LGHNA and CDR2 YSLEER. Trimming took 0 bases from V and 5 from J, leaving 10 bases between them. This CDR3 is 14 amino acids long. CDR3 coding DNA: TGCGCCAGCAGCCAAGATAGACGGGGGACTGAAGCTTTCTTT. It translates to CASSQDRRGTEAFF.

In regard to this clone: The same CDR3 can be traced to other DNA sequences in this sample. The chain couples TRBV4-3 to TRBJ1-5; D gene ambiguous. CDR1 is LGHNA, CDR2 YSLEER, per germline. V gave up 0 bases and J gave up 4 bases, with 4 bases separating them. The CDR3 length is 13 residues. CDR3 DNA sequence: TGCGCCAGCAGCCAAGATCTGAATCAGCCCCAGCATTTT. Amino acid sequence: CASSQDLNQPQHF.

The rearrangement joins TRBV6-5 to TRBJ1-1, with 9 positions matching TRBD1. CDR1 and CDR2 (germline): MNHEY, SVGAGI. This CDR3 has 12 residues. The V and J ends lost 7 bases and 12 bases, in that order; junction bases with no gene match: 9. The CDR3 reads CASKTGGAETFF. CDR3 DNA sequence: TGTGCCAGCAAAACAGGGGGCGCCGAAACTTTCTTT.

This sequence joins TRBV29-1 and TRBJ1-1; TRBD1 aligns across 7 bases. This CDR3 is 12 amino acids long. V was clipped by 4 bases and J by 7 bases; unmatched bases: 6. Germline CDR1 is SQVTM and CDR2 is ANQGSEA. CDR3 nucleotide sequence: TGCAGCGTTGGTCAAGGGGGCGTTGAAGCTTTCTTT. It specifies CSVGQGGVEAFF.

This clone was seen just once. This rearrangement joins TRBV5-6 to TRBJ2-7; maybe TRBD1 (6 bases). Germline CDR1 SGHDT, CDR2 YYEEEE. The CDR3 contains 14 residues. The V end was cut by 4 bases, the J end by 5 bases, with 16 bases between. CDR3 sequence (DNA): TGTGCCAGCAGCCGTACCAACAGGGTCCACGAGCAGTACTTC. It specifies CASSRTNRVHEQYF.

The chain is built from TRBV9 and TRBJ1-6; perhaps TRBD1 as D (6 bases). The germline V and J ends were trimmed by 1 base and 4 bases, with 9 bases remaining between them. CDR3 size: 15 residues. CDR1 and CDR2 (germline): SGDLS, YYNGEE. The chain's CDR3 is CASSVIGQYNSPLHF. The CDR3 region has the DNA TGTGCCAGCAGCGTAATTGGACAGTATAATTCACCCCTCCACTTT.

The chain carries TRBV19 and TRBJ1-1, with 9 nucleotides matching TRBD1. This CDR3 has 14 residues. Germline lookup yields CDR1 LNHDA and CDR2 SQIVND (reference sequence). CDR3 DNA sequence: TGTGCTTCAATCGGGTGGACAGGGGCCACTGAAGCTTTCTTT. It translates to CASIGWTGATEAFF.

This sequence joins TRBV2 and TRBJ2-4; 8 positions agree with TRBD2. Trimming removed 5 bases from V and 0 bases from J; junction bases left unmatched: 6. Germline CDR1 is SNHLY and CDR2 is FYNNEI. The CDR3 is 16 amino acids. The CDR3 sequence: CASSKSGGLAKNIQYF. The CDR3 nucleotides read TGTGCCAGCAGTAAAAGCGGGGGACTAGCCAAAAACATTCAGTACTTC. Filled out from reference TRBV2 and TRBJ2-4, the complete variable domain reads EPEVTQTPSHQVTQMGQEVILRCVPISNHLYFYWYRQILGQKVEFLVSFYNNEISEKSEIFDDQFSVERPDGSNFTLKIRSTKLEDSAMYFCASSKSGGLAKNIQYFGAGTRLSVL.

The CDR3 DNA reads TGTGCCAGCAGCGTAGCCCCGGCGGTTGGCCAAGAGACCCAGTACTTC. Translated, it gives CASSVAPAVGQETQYF. V and J are TRBV9 and TRBJ2-5, with D unresolved. V was cut by 0 bases and J by 1 base, with 13 bases left in between. Germline V gives CDR1 SGDLS, CDR2 YYNGEE. CDR3 length: 16 residues.